The rows below give T cell receptor beta chains drawn from one sample of a study of T cells in Graves' hyperthyroidism and ophthalmopathy. From the multiplex PCR reads, TCRdb called clonotypes with MiXCR, one entry per CDR3 protein. The sample yields some 370,000 distinct CDR3 sequences, 11% to 15% seen once. Sequenced material: blood. Receptor source: a man aged 45-65 years with Graves' ophthalmopathy. The CDR3 runs from the conserved cysteine through the conserved F or W. The D gene is left open where the match is weak. Size is omitted from some rows. Given values are once, few, many or a class for expanded clones.

d_call	v_call	clone_size	j_call	cdr3_nt	cdr3_aa
TRBD1	TRBV20-1	many	TRBJ2-5	TGCAGTGCTACCTCAAGGACAGGGTCCCAAGAGACCCAGTACTTC	CSATSRTGSQETQYF
NA	TRBV6-6	many	TRBJ2-7	TGTGCCAGCAGTTACTCGCAGTACGAGCAGTACTTC	CASSYSQYEQYF
NA	TRBV11-1	many	TRBJ1-2	TGTGCCAGCAGCTTCCGAAGCAACTATGGCTACACCTTC	CASSFRSNYGYTF
NA	TRBV27	NA	TRBJ2-3	TGTGCCAGCAGTTTTCGAAATTCGGGCACAGATACGCAGTATTTT	CASSFRNSGTDTQYF
TRBD2	TRBV10-2	few	TRBJ2-1	TGCGCCAGCAAAAGCGGGGTCTACAATGAGCAGTTCTTC	CASKSGVYNEQFF
NA	TRBV10-3	many	TRBJ1-6	TGTGCCATCAGTGAGGGTCCGCGGTCACCCCTCCACTTT	CAISEGPRSPLHF
TRBD2	TRBV30	many	TRBJ2-7	TGTGCCTGGACAGGAACCGGGACTAGGACCTACGAGCAGTACTTC	CAWTGTGTRTYEQYF
NA	TRBV14	NA	TRBJ1-1	TGTGCCAGCAGCCATTCACAGGGTGGTAACACTGAAGCTTTCTTT	CASSHSQGGNTEAFF
NA	TRBV9	many	TRBJ2-1	TGTGCCAGCAGCGTAGCCCCGGGACCCGGCTCCGGGAATGAGCAGTTCTTC	CASSVAPGPGSGNEQFF
NA	TRBV5-1	few	TRBJ2-2	TGCGCCAGCAGTTCTACTATTGCCGGGGAGCTGTTTTTT	CASSSTIAGELFF
TRBD2	TRBV28	many	TRBJ2-7	TGTGCCAGCAGTATTAGCGGGAGGGCCGAAGAGCAGTACTTC	CASSISGRAEEQYF
NA	TRBV5-1	NA	TRBJ2-1	TGCGCCAGCAGAGACGCGCCGGGGGCCCCCTACAATGAGCAGTTCTTC	CASRDAPGAPYNEQFF
TRBD2	TRBV15	many	TRBJ2-5	TGTGCCACCAGCGGCGGGGGAGTCGAGACCCAGTACTTC	CATSGGGVETQYF
NA	TRBV7-9	few	TRBJ1-2	TGTGCCAGCAGCTTAATAAGCCTAACTGGGAATGGCTACACCTTC	CASSLISLTGNGYTF
NA	TRBV5-1	many	TRBJ2-3	TGCGCCAGCACCACTGGGAACCCAGATACGCAGTATTTT	CASTTGNPDTQYF
NA	TRBV7-2	many	TRBJ2-7	TGTGCCAGCGGGACTTCCCCTACGAAACAGTACTTC	CASGTSPTKQYF
NA	TRBV4-2	few	TRBJ2-1	TGTGCCAGCAGCCATTGGGACGAAACGGGGAATGAGCAGTTCTTC	CASSHWDETGNEQFF
TRBD2	TRBV10-3	many	TRBJ2-1	TGTGCCATCAGTGATCCGGGACTAGCCGACAATGAGCAGTTCTTC	CAISDPGLADNEQFF
NA	TRBV19	many	TRBJ1-1	TGTGCCGTATACCCCAGGGCAGCAGGACGAACGAACACTGAAGCTTTCTTT	CAVYPRAAGRTNTEAFF
NA	TRBV19	NA	TRBJ2-2	TGTGCCAGTAGGTTGGGGTACACCGGGGAGCTGTTTTTT	CASRLGYTGELFF